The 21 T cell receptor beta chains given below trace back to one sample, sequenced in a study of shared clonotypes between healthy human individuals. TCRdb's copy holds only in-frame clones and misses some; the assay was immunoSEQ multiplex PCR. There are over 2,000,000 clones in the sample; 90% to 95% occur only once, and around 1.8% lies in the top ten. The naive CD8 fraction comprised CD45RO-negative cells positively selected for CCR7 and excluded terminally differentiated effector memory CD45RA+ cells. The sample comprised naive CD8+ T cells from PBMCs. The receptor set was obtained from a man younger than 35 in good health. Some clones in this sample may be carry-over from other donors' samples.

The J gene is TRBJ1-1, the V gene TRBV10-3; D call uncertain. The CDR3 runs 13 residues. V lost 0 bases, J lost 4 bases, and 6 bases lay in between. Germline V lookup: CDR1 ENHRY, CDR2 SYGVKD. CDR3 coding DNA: TGTGCCATCAGTGAGTCGAAGGGCACTGAAGCTTTCTTT. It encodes CAISESKGTEAFF.

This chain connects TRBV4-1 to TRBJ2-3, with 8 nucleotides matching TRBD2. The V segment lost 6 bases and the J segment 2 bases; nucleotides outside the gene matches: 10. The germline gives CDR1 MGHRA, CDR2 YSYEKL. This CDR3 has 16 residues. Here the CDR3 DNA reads TGCGCCAGCAGGCCCCTACTAGCGGCGAACACAGATACGCAGTATTTT. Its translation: CASRPLLAANTDTQYF.

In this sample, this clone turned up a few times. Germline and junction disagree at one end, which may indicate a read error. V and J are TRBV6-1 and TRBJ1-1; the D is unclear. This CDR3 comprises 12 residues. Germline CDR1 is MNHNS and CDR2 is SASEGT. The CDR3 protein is CASRFSPGPTAF. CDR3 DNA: TGTGCCAGCAGATTTTCTCCGGGTCCCACCGCTTTT.

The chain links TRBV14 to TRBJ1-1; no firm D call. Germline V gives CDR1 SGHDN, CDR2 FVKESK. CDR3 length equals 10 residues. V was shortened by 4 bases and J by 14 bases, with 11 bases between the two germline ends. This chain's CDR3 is CASSPWQGFF. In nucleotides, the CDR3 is TGTGCCAGCAGCCCCTGGCAAGGGTTCTTT. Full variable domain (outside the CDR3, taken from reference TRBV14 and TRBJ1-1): EAGVTQFPSHSVIEKGQTVTLRCDPISGHDNLYWYRRVMGKEIKFLLHFVKESKQDESGMPNNRFLAERTGGTYSTLKVQPAELEDSGVYFCASSPWQGFFGQGTRLTVV.

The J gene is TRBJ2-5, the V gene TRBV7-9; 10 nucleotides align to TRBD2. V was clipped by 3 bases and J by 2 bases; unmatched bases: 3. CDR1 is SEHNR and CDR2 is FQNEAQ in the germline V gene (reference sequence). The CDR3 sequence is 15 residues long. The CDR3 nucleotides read TGTGCCAGCAGCTTCGGACTAGCGGTACAAGAGACCCAGTACTTC. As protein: CASSFGLAVQETQYF.

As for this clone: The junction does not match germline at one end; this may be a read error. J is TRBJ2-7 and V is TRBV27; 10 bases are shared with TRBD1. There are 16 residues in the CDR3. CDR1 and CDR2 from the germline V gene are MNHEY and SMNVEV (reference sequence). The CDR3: CASSLSRGTGDYAQYF. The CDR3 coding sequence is TGTGCCAGCAGTTTATCCCGCGGGACAGGGGACTACGCGCAGTACTTC.

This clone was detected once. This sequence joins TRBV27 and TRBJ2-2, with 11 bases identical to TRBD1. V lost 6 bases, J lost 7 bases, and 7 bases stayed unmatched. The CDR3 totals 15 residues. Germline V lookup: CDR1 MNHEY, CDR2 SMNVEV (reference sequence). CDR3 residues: CASRGQGALDGELFF. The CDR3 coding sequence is TGTGCCAGCAGAGGACAGGGGGCGCTGGACGGGGAGCTGTTTTTT.

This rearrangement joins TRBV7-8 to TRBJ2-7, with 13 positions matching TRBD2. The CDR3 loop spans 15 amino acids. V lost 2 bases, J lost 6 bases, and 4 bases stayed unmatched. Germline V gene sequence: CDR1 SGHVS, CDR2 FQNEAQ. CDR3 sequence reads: CASSLSTSGRVEQYF. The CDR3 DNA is TGTGCCAGCAGCTTAAGTACTAGCGGGAGGGTCGAGCAGTACTTC.

CDR3: CASSESSGAGSYTGELFF. CDR3 nucleotide sequence: TGTGCCAGCAGTGAGTCCAGCGGGGCTGGGTCTTACACCGGGGAGCTGTTTTTT. The V gene is TRBV2, the J gene TRBJ2-2, with TRBD2 identical over 7 bases. V lost 3 bases, J lost 3 bases, and 13 bases stayed unmatched. In germline, CDR1 is SNHLY, CDR2 FYNNEI. The CDR3 runs 18 residues.

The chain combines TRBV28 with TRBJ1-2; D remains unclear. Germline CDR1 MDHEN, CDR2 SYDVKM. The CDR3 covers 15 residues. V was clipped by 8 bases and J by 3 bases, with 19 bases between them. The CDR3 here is CASFSSIEVDYGYTF. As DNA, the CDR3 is TGTGCCAGCTTCTCCTCCATAGAGGTAGACTATGGCTACACCTTC.

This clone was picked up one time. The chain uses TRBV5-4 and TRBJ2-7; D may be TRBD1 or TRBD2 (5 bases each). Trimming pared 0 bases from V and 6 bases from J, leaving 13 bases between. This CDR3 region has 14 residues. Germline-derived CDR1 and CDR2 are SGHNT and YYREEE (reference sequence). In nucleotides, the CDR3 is TGTGCCAGCAGCTTGGGGGGAGTGGGGCCCGAGCAGTACTTC. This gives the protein CASSLGGVGPEQYF.

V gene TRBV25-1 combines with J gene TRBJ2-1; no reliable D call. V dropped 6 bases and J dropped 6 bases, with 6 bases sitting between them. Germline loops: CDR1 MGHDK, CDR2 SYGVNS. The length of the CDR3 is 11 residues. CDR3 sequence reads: CASRLSNEQFF. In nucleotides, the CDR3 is TGTGCCAGCAGACTTAGCAATGAGCAGTTCTTC.

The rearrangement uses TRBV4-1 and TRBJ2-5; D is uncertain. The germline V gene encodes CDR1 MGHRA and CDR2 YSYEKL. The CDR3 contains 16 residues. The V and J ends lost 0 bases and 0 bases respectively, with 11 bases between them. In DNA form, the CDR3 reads TGCGCCAGCAGCCAAGAATCTGGGCAGGACCAAGAGACCCAGTACTTC. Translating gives CASSQESGQDQETQYF.

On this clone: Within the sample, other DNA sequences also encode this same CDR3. The CDR3: CSVEPLSGPYEQYF. The CDR3 bases are TGCAGCGTTGAGCCCTTATCGGGGCCCTACGAGCAGTACTTC. This sequence joins TRBV29-1 and TRBJ2-7, with D perhaps given as TRBD1 or TRBD2 (5 bases each). V was pared by 3 bases and J by 2 bases, with 14 bases between. The CDR3 is made up of 14 amino acids. The germline V gene encodes CDR1 SQVTM and CDR2 ANQGSEA.

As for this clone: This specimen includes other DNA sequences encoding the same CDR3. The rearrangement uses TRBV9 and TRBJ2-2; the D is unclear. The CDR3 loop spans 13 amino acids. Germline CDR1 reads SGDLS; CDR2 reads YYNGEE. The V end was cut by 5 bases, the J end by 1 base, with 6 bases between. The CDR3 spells CASSPGNTGELFF. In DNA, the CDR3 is TGTGCCAGCAGTCCGGGGAACACCGGGGAGCTGTTTTTT.

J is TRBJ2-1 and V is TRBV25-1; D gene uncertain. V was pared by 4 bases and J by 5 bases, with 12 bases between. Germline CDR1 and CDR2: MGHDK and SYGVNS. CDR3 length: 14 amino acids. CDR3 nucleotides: TGTGCCAGCAGTGTAGCCGAGATAGACAATGAGCAGTTCTTC. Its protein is CASSVAEIDNEQFF.

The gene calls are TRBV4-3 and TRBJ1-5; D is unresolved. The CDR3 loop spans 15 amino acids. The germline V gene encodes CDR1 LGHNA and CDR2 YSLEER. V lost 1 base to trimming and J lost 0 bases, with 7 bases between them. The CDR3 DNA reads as TGCGCCAGCAGCCAAGCCAGACATAGCAATCAGCCCCAGCATTTT. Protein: CASSQARHSNQPQHF.

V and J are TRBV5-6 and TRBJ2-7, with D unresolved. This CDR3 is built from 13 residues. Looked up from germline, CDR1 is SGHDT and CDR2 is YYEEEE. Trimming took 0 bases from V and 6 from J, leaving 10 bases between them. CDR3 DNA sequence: TGTGCCAGCAGCTTGGGACCCAATGGCGAGCAGTACTTC. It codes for CASSLGPNGEQYF.

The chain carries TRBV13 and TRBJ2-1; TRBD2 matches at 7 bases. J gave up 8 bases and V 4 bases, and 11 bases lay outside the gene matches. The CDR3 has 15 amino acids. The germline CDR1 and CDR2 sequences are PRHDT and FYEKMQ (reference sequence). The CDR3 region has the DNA TGTGCCAGCAGCTCCCGACTAGCCGTAAGGGATGAGCAGTTCTTC. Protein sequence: CASSSRLAVRDEQFF.

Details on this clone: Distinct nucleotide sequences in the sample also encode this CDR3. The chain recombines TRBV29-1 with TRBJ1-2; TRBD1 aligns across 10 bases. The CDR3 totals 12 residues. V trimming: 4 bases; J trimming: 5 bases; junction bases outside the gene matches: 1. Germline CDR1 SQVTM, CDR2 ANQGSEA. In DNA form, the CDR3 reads TGCAGCGTTGGGACAGGGGGGTATGGCTACACCTTC. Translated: CSVGTGGYGYTF.

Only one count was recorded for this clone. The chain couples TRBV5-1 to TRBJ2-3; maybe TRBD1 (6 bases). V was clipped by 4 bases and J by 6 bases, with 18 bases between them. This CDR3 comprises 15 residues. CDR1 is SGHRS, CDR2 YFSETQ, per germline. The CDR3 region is CASSSEDRKRDTQYF. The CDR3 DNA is TGCGCCAGCAGCAGCGAGGACAGAAAGAGGGATACGCAGTATTTT.